The 29 T cell receptor beta chains given below trace back to one sample, sequenced in a study of regulatory T cells in long-lasting Graves disease. Time point indicated: newly diagnosed GD, antithyroid drugs for less than 3 months. Scientists built the TCR library using RNA that was extracted from PBMCs. Construction of the TCR beta libraries employed iRepertoire HTBI primers in conjunction with Arm-PCR of CDR3 regions. TCRdb re-analysed the multiplex PCR reads in MiXCR, keeping a single row per CDR3 protein. The sample lists about 470,000 distinct CDR3 sequences; around 16% were seen once. These same data were also listed under a study on T cells in Graves' hyperthyroidism and ophthalmopathy.

This sample comprised peripheral blood mononuclear cells (PBMCs), obtained at new diagnosis, from a patient treated with antithyroid drugs. These receptors originate from a man aged 40-49 years with Graves disease.

Ten or more counts support this clonotype. This chain joins TRBV30 and TRBJ1-1; D unclear. Per the germline V gene, CDR1 is GTSNPN and CDR2 is SVGIG (reference sequence). With 3 bases removed from V and 6 bases from J, the gap between germline ends came to 14 bases. This CDR3 contains 13 residues. The CDR3 DNA reads as TGTGCCTGGAGCAAGATCATGCCCGCTGAAGCTTTCTTT. Amino acid sequence: CAWSKIMPAEAFF.

This clonotype was detected only a few times. Compared with germline, one end of the junction differs, possibly owing to a read error. The chain is built from TRBV11-2 and TRBJ2-7; weak D call: TRBD2 (6 bases). The CDR3 runs 15 residues. Per germline, CDR1 SGHAT and CDR2 FQNNGV. In DNA form, the CDR3 reads TGTGCCAGCAGCTACACTAGAGCGGGTTTCTACGGGCAGTACTTC. Its translation: CASSYTRAGFYGQYF.

Turning to this clonotype: Here the CDR3 omits its conserved ending phenylalanine or tryptophan, so a read error is the likely source. The gene calls are TRBV7-3 and TRBJ2-2; perhaps TRBD2 as D (5 bases). Deletions cut 5 bases from V and 7 bases from J, with 8 bases between. Germline V gene lookup returns CDR1 SGHTA and CDR2 FQGTGA. CDR3 length: 12 residues. The CDR3 reads CASSEGSGELFS. The CDR3 DNA follows: TGTGCCAGCAGCGAAGGGAGCGGGGAGCTGTTTTCT.

This clonotype was seen a few times. The junction shows a germline mismatch at one end, possibly a read error. The chain combines TRBV7-9 with TRBJ1-4; no definite D call. Germline V CDR1 and CDR2: SEHNR, FQNEAQ (reference sequence). The CDR3 is made up of 9 amino acids. The CDR3 spells CASSLLGSF. The CDR3, as DNA: TGTGCCAGCAGCTTATTAGGTAGCTTT.

This clonotype appeared many times. The gene calls are TRBV28 and TRBJ1-5, with a possible D match to TRBD1 (5 bases). Germline V gene lookup returns CDR1 MDHEN and CDR2 SYDVKM. V was cut by 4 bases and J by 4 bases, with 11 bases left in between. This CDR3 is built from 14 residues. As DNA, the CDR3 is TGTGCCAGCAGTTCTGGGGGGAGTAATCAGCCCCAGCATTTT. It yields the protein CASSSGGSNQPQHF. Combining the CDR3 with reference TRBV28 and TRBJ1-5 gives the whole variable domain DVKVTQSSRYLVKRTGEKVFLECVQDMDHENMFWYRQDPGLGLRLIYFSYDVKMKEKGDIPEGYSVSREKKERFSLILESASTNQTSMYLCASSSGGSNQPQHFGDGTRLSIL.

The sample holds a few counts of this clonotype. The V gene is TRBV5-5, the J gene TRBJ2-1; TRBD2 matches at 9 bases. The CDR3 consists of 17 residues. Germline V gene sequence: CDR1 SGHKS, CDR2 YYEKEE (reference sequence). The J segment lost 4 bases and the V segment lost 1 base, leaving 9 bases of the junction unmatched. CDR3 coding DNA: TGTGCCAGCAGCTTGAAGCGGGAGGCTTTGGGGTACAATGAGCAGTTCTTC. Its protein product is CASSLKREALGYNEQFF.

In this sample, this clonotype turned up once. The chain joins TRBV20-1 to TRBJ2-7, with TRBD1 matching 12 bases. Germline assignment: CDR1 DFQATT and CDR2 SNEGSKA (reference sequence). After removal of 7 bases from V and 7 bases from J, the junction contained 11 bases not matched to a gene. The CDR3 has 14 amino acids. The CDR3 nucleotides read TGCAGTGTCCCGGGACAGGGGGCCATAGGGGAGCAGTACTTC. This sequence encodes CSVPGQGAIGEQYF.

Remarks on this clonotype: A much more abundant neighbour one base away suggests this may be a read error. This rearrangement joins TRBV20-1 to TRBJ2-5, with 7 bases matching TRBD2. The CDR3 sequence is 15 residues long. Germline V lookup: CDR1 DFQATT, CDR2 SNEGSKA (reference sequence). For the CDR3, the DNA is TGCAGTGCTAGAATCCCGGGAGGCTCCCAAGGGACCCAGTACTTC. Translating gives CSARIPGGSQGTQYF.

A few counts support this clonotype. The V gene is TRBV27, the J gene TRBJ1-6; TRBD1 might be the D (5 bases). CDR3 length equals 15 residues. The germline gives CDR1 MNHEY, CDR2 SMNVEV (reference sequence). With 1 base removed from V and 7 bases from J, the gap between germline ends came to 11 bases. The CDR3 nucleotides read TGTGCCAGCAGTTTATGGGGGAATGGGAATTCACCCCTCCACTTT. Translation: CASSLWGNGNSPLHF.

The V call is TRBV20-1, the J call TRBJ1-1; D is unclear. Germline values: CDR1 DFQATT, CDR2 SNEGSKA (reference sequence). The CDR3 covers 12 residues. V dropped 0 bases and J dropped 4 bases, with 6 bases sitting between them. CDR3 in amino acids: CSAREGITEAFF. DNA for the CDR3: TGCAGTGCTAGAGAGGGAATCACTGAAGCTTTCTTT.

This clonotype was counted at least ten times. The chain couples TRBV11-2 to TRBJ2-7, with D hard to call. CDR1 is SGHAT, CDR2 FQNNGV, per germline. The CDR3 is made up of 12 amino acids. The ends were cut back, 1 base at V and 6 bases at J, with 7 bases in the middle. CDR3 nucleotides: TGTGCCAGCAGCTTAGGGGTTCGCGAGCAGTACTTC. Residues: CASSLGVREQYF.

This clonotype was detected once. The genes are TRBV24-1 and TRBJ2-3; 8 bases are shared with TRBD2. The CDR3 sequence is 11 residues long. The ends lost 10 bases at V and 6 bases at J; junction bases unmatched: 2. From germline, CDR1 is KGHDR and CDR2 SFDVKD. CDR3 DNA sequence: TGTGCCACAACTAGCGGCGATACGCAGTATTTT. This translates into CATTSGDTQYF.

This clonotype has ten or more counts. CDR3 in amino acids: CASSSDRAGGETQYF. In DNA, the CDR3 is TGTGCCAGCAGCTCAGACAGAGCCGGAGGAGAGACCCAGTACTTC. The chain recombines TRBV28 with TRBJ2-5; tentatively, D is TRBD1 or TRBD2 (5 bases each). The V end was cut by 6 bases, the J end by 4 bases, with 18 bases between. The germline CDR1 and CDR2 sequences are MDHEN and SYDVKM. This CDR3 region has 15 residues.

In its sample, this clonotype was seen a few times. J is TRBJ2-7 and V is TRBV7-9; TRBD1 might be the D (6 bases). With 3 bases removed from V and 2 bases from J, the gap between germline ends came to 11 bases. The CDR3 length is 14 residues. Looked up from germline, CDR1 is SEHNR and CDR2 is FQNEAQ (reference sequence). CDR3 in amino acids: CASSFTTGPYEQYF. The CDR3 DNA follows: TGTGCCAGCAGCTTTACGACAGGACCCTACGAGCAGTACTTC.

This clonotype has ten or more counts. V is TRBV20-1 and J is TRBJ1-4; tentatively, D is TRBD1 (6 bases). The CDR3 covers 15 residues. Germline lookup yields CDR1 DFQATT and CDR2 SNEGSKA (reference sequence). The ends were cut back, 1 base at V and 5 bases at J, with 14 bases in the middle. CDR3 nucleotide sequence: TGCAGTGCTAGAGGCACACAGGGTGAGAATGAAAAACTGTTTTTT. Protein: CSARGTQGENEKLFF.

This clonotype was counted at least ten times. The chain uses TRBV7-9 and TRBJ2-2; 7 bases map to TRBD1. Trimming took 3 bases from V and 6 from J; bases not matched to a gene: 7. CDR3 length equals 15 residues. From germline, CDR1 is SEHNR and CDR2 FQNEAQ (reference sequence). Written as DNA, the CDR3 is TGTGCCAGCAGCTTTCACAGGGGAGAGGCCGGGGAGCTGTTTTTT. Translated, it gives CASSFHRGEAGELFF.

Ten or more counts support this clonotype. The chain employs TRBV7-9 and TRBJ2-7; the D is unclear. This CDR3 has 15 amino acids. Germline CDR1 reads SEHNR; CDR2 reads FQNEAQ (reference sequence). Trimming removed 5 bases from V and 2 bases from J, with 16 bases in between. CDR3 in amino acids: CASSPAGGLTYEQYF. In DNA form, the CDR3 reads TGTGCCAGCAGCCCGGCAGGCGGATTGACCTACGAGCAGTACTTC.

This clonotype was found many times. This rearrangement joins TRBV12-3 or TRBV12-4 to TRBJ2-7, with TRBD2 matching over 7 bases. The CDR3 runs 11 residues. The V gene end was trimmed by 8 bases and the J gene end by 2 bases; junction bases not matched to a gene: 0. The CDR3 protein is CASRGAYEQYF. CDR3 nucleotides: TGTGCCAGCCGGGGGGCCTACGAGCAGTACTTC.

This clonotype was detected ten times or more. The chain recombines TRBV3-1 with TRBJ1-1; D not certain. The CDR3 consists of 13 residues. Germline V gene data show CDR1 as LGHDT and CDR2 as YNNKEL (reference sequence). Trimming took 7 bases from V and 1 from J, leaving 10 bases between them. Here the CDR3 reads CASTLQWNTEAFF. The CDR3 DNA reads TGTGCCAGCACATTACAATGGAACACTGAAGCTTTCTTT. Complete variable domain (other parts from reference TRBV3-1 and TRBJ1-1): DTAVSQTPKYLVTQMGNDKSIKCEQNLGHDTMYWYKQDSKKFLKIMFSYNNKELIINETVPNRFSPKSPDKAHLNLHINSLELGDSAVYFCASTLQWNTEAFFGQGTRLTVV.

V gene TRBV29-1 combines with J gene TRBJ1-5; D uncertain. Germline CDR1 SQVTM, CDR2 ANQGSEA. V dropped 3 bases and J dropped 3 bases, with 9 bases sitting between them. There are 13 residues in the CDR3. As DNA, the CDR3 is TGCAGCGTTGACCTAGGAAACAATCAGCCCCAGCATTTT. Its protein is CSVDLGNNQPQHF.

The sample holds many counts of this clonotype. The chain uses TRBV3-1 and TRBJ2-3, with 7 positions matching TRBD2. Trimming at V came to 0 bases and at J to 4 bases, leaving 7 bases not matched to a gene. Germline V CDR1 and CDR2: LGHDT, YNNKEL (reference sequence). The CDR3 consists of 16 residues. CDR3 DNA: TGTGCCAGCAGCCAAGACGTGGGAGGGCCCGCAGATACGCAGTATTTT. Its translation is CASSQDVGGPADTQYF.

This clonotype was counted between two and nine times. The chain links TRBV13 to TRBJ2-1; D is undetermined. V was trimmed by 1 base and J by 6 bases, leaving 13 bases between them. The CDR3 has 15 amino acids. CDR1 and CDR2 (germline): PRHDT, FYEKMQ (reference sequence). This chain's CDR3 is CASSLVRGISNEQFF. For the CDR3, the DNA is TGTGCCAGCAGCTTAGTTCGTGGCATATCCAATGAGCAGTTCTTC.

This clonotype was counted many times. The chain recombines TRBV27 with TRBJ2-6; D possibly corresponds to TRBD1 (8 bases). The CDR3 spans 23 residues. In germline, CDR1 is MNHEY, CDR2 SMNVEV (reference sequence). With 2 bases removed from V and 2 bases from J, the gap between germline ends came to 31 bases. DNA of the CDR3: TGTGCCAGCAGTTTAAGGGGGGGGCAGGGGGCGGGTCGCGCAGTGCCTGGGGCCAACGTCCTGACTTTC. As protein: CASSLRGGQGAGRAVPGANVLTF. Full variable domain (rest looked up from reference TRBV27 and TRBJ2-6): EAQVTQNPRYLITVTGKKLTVTCSQNMNHEYMSWYRQDPGLGLRQIYYSMNVEVTDKGDVPEGYKVSRKEKRNFPLILESPSPNQTSLYFCASSLRGGQGAGRAVPGANVLTFGAGSRLTVL.

This clonotype was seen many times. The V call is TRBV2, the J call TRBJ1-2; 8 bases match TRBD1. This CDR3 is built from 16 residues. CDR1 SNHLY and CDR2 FYNNEI come from the germline V gene. With 1 base clipped from V and 3 bases from J, the junction kept 7 bases outside the gene matches. The CDR3: CASSEELDRVDYGYTF. CDR3 coding DNA: TGTGCCAGCAGTGAAGAGTTGGACAGGGTCGACTATGGCTACACCTTC.

The V and J genes are TRBV15 and TRBJ1-1; tentatively, D is TRBD1 (5 bases). V lost 5 bases and J 1 base, leaving 11 bases between the germline ends. In germline, CDR1 is LNHNV, CDR2 YYDKDF (reference sequence). The CDR3 is 14 amino acids. CDR3 nucleotides: TGTGCCACCAGCCGACAGTCGGGGAACACTGAAGCTTTCTTT. As protein: CATSRQSGNTEAFF.

This clonotype has just a few counts. The chain carries TRBV9 and TRBJ2-7; TRBD1 or TRBD2 may be the D gene (5 bases each). Germline CDR1 and CDR2: SGDLS and YYNGEE. The CDR3 extends over 14 amino acids. The ends were cut back, 4 bases at V and 3 bases at J, with 14 bases in the middle. The CDR3 DNA sequence: TGTGCCAGCAGCAGAGGTAGTGGGGGCTACGAGCAGTACTTC. It codes for CASSRGSGGYEQYF.

This clonotype was counted ten times or more. The chain combines TRBV19 with TRBJ2-7; D might be TRBD1 (5 bases). The CDR3 runs 13 residues. V lost 4 bases and J lost 6, with 13 bases in between. The V gene's germline CDR1 is LNHDA and CDR2 SQIVND (reference sequence). CDR3 loop: CASSTNTGIEQYF. The CDR3 coding sequence is TGTGCCAGTAGTACGAACACAGGTATCGAGCAGTACTTC.

This clonotype was detected many times. CDR3 residues: CASSDRGATDTQYF. The CDR3 DNA follows: TGTGCCAGCAGTGACCGCGGGGCCACAGATACGCAGTATTTT. This chain joins TRBV2 and TRBJ2-3, with D possibly being TRBD2 (6 bases). Deletions cut 3 bases from V and 2 bases from J, with 9 bases between. The germline CDR1 and CDR2 sequences are SNHLY and FYNNEI. There are 14 residues in the CDR3.

This clonotype was counted at least ten times. The chain combines TRBV2 with TRBJ2-1; possibly TRBD2 for D (5 bases). This CDR3 is built from 11 residues. V lost 8 bases and J 7 bases, leaving 9 bases between the germline ends. CDR1 SNHLY and CDR2 FYNNEI come from the germline V gene. The CDR3 sequence: CASPGGNEQFF. DNA for the CDR3: TGTGCCAGCCCCGGAGGTAATGAGCAGTTCTTC.